This passage covers 27 T cell receptor beta chains from one sample sequenced in a study of cytomegalovirus exposure and HLA in healthy donors. Both 60 Vbeta primers and 13 Jbeta primers went into the PCR. Produced via immunoSEQ multiplex PCR; TCRdb's table is partial and in-frame only. The repertoire has some 180,000 clones, over 70% of them found once; the top ten carry around 3.5%. The sequencing input was PBMCs. Every receptor here comes from a woman aged 55-75 years in good health and CMV-seropositive.

The chain joins TRBV28 to TRBJ2-7; TRBD1 aligns across 10 bases. This CDR3 is 15 amino acids long. V trimming: 7 bases; J trimming: 1 base; junction bases outside the gene matches: 7. Germline CDR1 and CDR2: MDHEN and SYDVKM. DNA of the CDR3: TGTGCCAGCATTTCTTCGGGACAGGGGTCCTACGAGCAGTACTTC. Translated: CASISSGQGSYEQYF.

This clone was seen a single time. The chain recombines TRBV5-1 with TRBJ2-2; D gene uncertain. CDR1 is SGHRS, CDR2 YFSETQ, per germline. The CDR3 has 13 amino acids. The V end lost 4 bases, the J end lost 3 bases, and 7 bases lay between the germline ends. The CDR3 loop reads CASSPADTGELFF. In DNA, the CDR3 is TGCGCCAGCAGCCCGGCGGACACCGGGGAGCTGTTTTTT.

The chain is built from TRBV10-1 and TRBJ2-7; tentative D call: TRBD2 (5 bases). Trimming cost V 7 bases and J 9 bases, with 16 bases left between them. The germline V gene has CDR1 WNHNN and CDR2 SYGVQD (reference sequence). CDR3 length: 12 amino acids. For the CDR3, the DNA is TGCGCCAGCATAAGGGCACCTGAGGGGCAGTACTTC. As protein: CASIRAPEGQYF.

The rearrangement joins TRBV28 to TRBJ2-7, with D possibly TRBD2 on 6 matching bases. The CDR3 covers 13 residues. Germline V gives CDR1 MDHEN, CDR2 SYDVKM. V was shortened by 5 bases and J by 4 bases, with 12 bases between the two germline ends. This chain's CDR3 is CASSPGGAYEQYF. In DNA form, the CDR3 reads TGTGCCAGCAGTCCCGGAGGGGCTTACGAGCAGTACTTC.

The chain joins TRBV6-5 to TRBJ2-7; 7 nucleotides match TRBD2. The trim removed 1 base at V and 7 bases at J, leaving 10 bases unmatched. The CDR3 length is 15 residues. CDR1 is MNHEY, CDR2 SVGAGI, per germline. The CDR3 nucleotides are TGTGCCAGCAGTTACTTCGCGGCTAGCGGTGCAGAGCAGTACTTC. Residues: CASSYFAASGAEQYF.

The rearrangement links TRBV28 to TRBJ2-7, with D possibly being TRBD2 (5 bases). CDR3 length: 15 amino acids. Germline assignment: CDR1 MDHEN and CDR2 SYDVKM. V lost 3 bases and J lost 5, with 17 bases in between. CDR3 protein: CASSFLVTSPNEQYF. DNA of the CDR3: TGTGCCAGCAGTTTCCTTGTTACTAGTCCCAACGAGCAGTACTTC.

The chain joins TRBV9 to TRBJ2-2; TRBD1 agrees at 7 bases. The germline V gene encodes CDR1 SGDLS and CDR2 YYNGEE. J gave up 3 bases and V 1 base, and 6 bases lay outside the gene matches. The CDR3 contains 16 residues. CDR3 in amino acids: CASSVFRDSYTGELFF. Here the CDR3 DNA reads TGTGCCAGCAGCGTATTCCGGGACAGCTACACCGGGGAGCTGTTTTTT.

This clone was detected a few times. The rearrangement links TRBV9 to TRBJ2-3; D is possibly TRBD2 (6 bases). Trimming cost V 4 bases and J 2 bases, with 14 bases left between them. The CDR3 sequence is 15 residues long. Germline CDR1 reads SGDLS; CDR2 reads YYNGEE. The CDR3 DNA reads TGTGCCAGCAGCCCAAGGGCGGGATACACAGATACGCAGTATTTT. It yields the protein CASSPRAGYTDTQYF.

The chain recombines TRBV18 with TRBJ1-2; no firm D call. The CDR3 sequence is 17 residues long. With 2 bases removed from V and 0 bases from J, the gap between germline ends came to 16 bases. In germline, CDR1 is KGHSH, CDR2 LQKENI. The CDR3 sequence is CASSPVAGSNTNYGYTF. As DNA, the CDR3 is TGTGCCAGCTCACCAGTAGCTGGGTCAAATACTAACTATGGCTACACCTTC.

This chain links TRBV29-1 with TRBJ1-1; D not resolved. In germline, CDR1 is SQVTM, CDR2 ANQGSEA. The CDR3 is 11 residues long. With 7 bases removed from V and 10 bases from J, the gap between germline ends came to 16 bases. The CDR3: CSALPETRAFF. As DNA, the CDR3 is TGCAGCGCGTTGCCCGAAACAAGAGCTTTCTTT.

The V and J genes are TRBV28 and TRBJ2-5; 11 nucleotides match TRBD2. The germline gives CDR1 MDHEN, CDR2 SYDVKM. The CDR3 runs to 15 residues. Losses at the gene ends were 3 bases for V and 5 bases for J; bases not matched to a gene: 5. The CDR3 spells CASSFRLAGFETQYF. For the CDR3, the DNA is TGTGCCAGCAGTTTTCGACTAGCGGGATTCGAGACCCAGTACTTC.

This chain connects TRBV10-3 to TRBJ2-7; TRBD1 agrees at 8 bases. There are 14 residues in the CDR3. Germline CDR1 and CDR2: ENHRY and SYGVKD. J was trimmed by 7 bases and V by 1 base; bases with no gene match: 6. This CDR3 reads CAISEFQGAEEQYF. In nucleotides, the CDR3 is TGTGCCATCAGTGAGTTTCAGGGGGCGGAAGAGCAGTACTTC.

The V and J genes are TRBV10-1 and TRBJ2-6; a weak D match, TRBD2 (6 bases). The CDR3 sequence is 16 residues long. Per the germline V gene, CDR1 is WNHNN and CDR2 is SYGVQD (reference sequence). V dropped 4 bases and J dropped 2 bases, with 12 bases sitting between them. CDR3 residues: CASSVGREAGANVLTF. CDR3 sequence (DNA): TGCGCCAGCAGTGTCGGCAGGGAGGCTGGGGCCAACGTCCTGACTTTC.

The rearrangement links TRBV30 to TRBJ1-2, with 7 bases that match TRBD1. The V and J ends lost 4 bases and 3 bases, in that order; junction bases with no gene match: 11. Germline V gives CDR1 GTSNPN, CDR2 SVGIG (reference sequence). This CDR3 comprises 15 residues. The CDR3 DNA follows: TGTGCCTGGATCAGGACAGGTGAGGTGTACTATGGCTACACCTTC. Protein sequence: CAWIRTGEVYYGYTF.

This clone was seen once. V and J are TRBV28 and TRBJ1-1; TRBD1 is a possible D gene (5 bases). CDR1 is MDHEN and CDR2 is SYDVKM in the germline V gene. This CDR3 is built from 14 residues. V was pared by 7 bases and J by 4 bases, with 16 bases between. The CDR3 nucleotides read TGTGCCAGCACTTTGGGGGGGTACGGCACTGAAGCTTTCTTT. Amino acids: CASTLGGYGTEAFF.

In nucleotides, the CDR3 is TGTGCCAGCAGTCGCGGGACTAGCGGTACAGATACGCAGTATTTT. Amino acid sequence: CASSRGTSGTDTQYF. The chain combines TRBV7-9 with TRBJ2-3, with 11 bases fitting TRBD2. The CDR3 sequence is 15 residues long. V lost 6 bases, J lost 3 bases, and 5 bases stayed unmatched. Germline CDR1 reads SEHNR; CDR2 reads FQNEAQ (reference sequence).

This chain links TRBV30 with TRBJ1-2; D gene ambiguous. V dropped 1 base and J dropped 4 bases, with 4 bases sitting between them. This CDR3 has 11 amino acids. Germline CDR1 is GTSNPN and CDR2 is SVGIG (reference sequence). The CDR3: CAWSGGYGYTF. CDR3 nucleotides: TGTGCCTGGAGTGGAGGCTATGGCTACACCTTC.

This chain's CDR3 is CASSLVGGGEYEQYF. The CDR3 DNA follows: TGTGCCAGCAGCTTAGTGGGCGGGGGCGAGTACGAGCAGTACTTC. V and J are TRBV7-9 and TRBJ2-7, with a weak D call TRBD2 (7 bases). The length of the CDR3 is 15 residues. V shed 1 base and J shed 4 bases, with 14 bases lying between them. Germline CDR1 is SEHNR and CDR2 is FQNEAQ (reference sequence).

The chain is built from TRBV29-1 and TRBJ2-7; TRBD2 agrees at 13 bases. This CDR3 comprises 14 residues. Germline lookup yields CDR1 SQVTM and CDR2 ANQGSEA. V gave up 5 bases and J gave up 5 bases; unmatched junction bases: 6. The CDR3 spells CSVLRGTSGDEQYF. CDR3 DNA: TGCAGCGTTCTAAGAGGGACTAGCGGGGACGAGCAGTACTTC.

This clone has only a few counts. V usage is TRBV5-8 and J usage is TRBJ1-4; D is unresolved. The CDR3 consists of 14 residues. V was cut by 4 bases and J by 8 bases, with 15 bases left in between. Germline loops: CDR1 SGHTS, CDR2 YDEGEE. The CDR3 here is CASSRGRPGEKLFF. Written as DNA, the CDR3 is TGTGCCAGCAGCCGAGGGAGACCCGGAGAAAAACTGTTTTTT.

The J gene is TRBJ2-3, the V gene TRBV7-2; 12 positions match TRBD2. From germline, CDR1 is SGHTA and CDR2 FQGNSA. There are 16 residues in the CDR3. Trimming cost V 1 base and J 4 bases; bases outside gene matches: 3. CDR3 sequence (DNA): TGTGCCAGCAGCTTAGGGGCTAGCGGGAGGGCAGATACGCAGTATTTT. It specifies CASSLGASGRADTQYF. The full variable domain, in which reference TRBV7-2 and TRBJ2-3 provide the parts outside the CDR3, is GAGVSQSPSNKVTEKGKDVELRCDPISGHTALYWYRQSLGQGLEFLIYFQGNSAPDKSGLPSDRFSAERTGGSVSTLTIQRTQQEDSAVYLCASSLGASGRADTQYFGPGTRLTVL.

This clone was seen a handful of times. The chain is built from TRBV5-6 and TRBJ2-4; TRBD2 might be the D (6 bases). Germline loops: CDR1 SGHDT, CDR2 YYEEEE. The CDR3 extends over 14 amino acids. The V and J ends lost 5 bases and 6 bases respectively, with 15 bases between them. CDR3 coding DNA: TGTGCCAGCAGGGGCGCGGGATTGGTAAACATTCAGTACTTC. Its translation: CASRGAGLVNIQYF.

The sample holds one count of this clone. The chain recombines TRBV28 with TRBJ1-6; TRBD1 is a possible D gene (6 bases). Germline assignment: CDR1 MDHEN and CDR2 SYDVKM. V was pared by 6 bases and J by 11 bases, with 11 bases between. The CDR3 extends over 12 amino acids. The CDR3 nucleotides are TGTGCCAGCAGAGAGGACAGCCCACCCCTCCACTTT. It encodes CASREDSPPLHF.

This chain links TRBV2 with TRBJ1-4; TRBD1 aligns across 11 bases. Germline V gene data show CDR1 as SNHLY and CDR2 as FYNNEI. This CDR3 contains 14 residues. V shed 7 bases, J shed 8 bases, and the junction held 6 bases outside the gene matches. CDR3 DNA: TGTGCCAGCAACAGGGACAGGGGGAGGGAAAAACTGTTTTTT. Translation: CASNRDRGREKLFF.

The chain uses TRBV9 and TRBJ1-1; 7 nucleotides match TRBD1. Germline V gene lookup returns CDR1 SGDLS and CDR2 YYNGEE. Trimming took 2 bases from V and 5 from J; bases not matched to a gene: 3. The CDR3 length is 13 residues. CDR3 nucleotides: TGTGCCAGCAGCGTGACAGGGCGGACTGAAGCTTTCTTT. Protein sequence: CASSVTGRTEAFF. The whole variable domain, remainder taken from reference TRBV9 and TRBJ1-1, is DSGVTQTPKHLITATGQRVTLRCSPRSGDLSVYWYQQSLDQGLQFLIQYYNGEERAKGNILERFSAQQFPDLHSELNLSSLELGDSALYFCASSVTGRTEAFFGQGTRLTVV.

V gene TRBV11-3 combines with J gene TRBJ2-1, with D perhaps matching TRBD2 (6 bases). V lost 5 bases and J 0 bases, leaving 11 bases between the germline ends. Germline CDR1 reads SGHNT; CDR2 reads YENEEA. The CDR3 spans 15 residues. This CDR3 reads CASSPDGSSYNEQFF. As DNA, the CDR3 is TGTGCCAGCAGCCCCGACGGGAGCTCCTACAATGAGCAGTTCTTC.

CDR3 protein: CASRSGLASYEQYF. The CDR3 DNA is TGTGCCAGTAGATCTGGACTAGCGAGTTACGAGCAGTACTTC. The chain is built from TRBV19 and TRBJ2-7, with 9 bases matching TRBD2. The CDR3 contains 14 residues. CDR1 LNHDA and CDR2 SQIVND come from the germline V gene (reference sequence). The junction had 7 bases not matched to a gene; V was cut back by 6 bases and J by 4 bases.